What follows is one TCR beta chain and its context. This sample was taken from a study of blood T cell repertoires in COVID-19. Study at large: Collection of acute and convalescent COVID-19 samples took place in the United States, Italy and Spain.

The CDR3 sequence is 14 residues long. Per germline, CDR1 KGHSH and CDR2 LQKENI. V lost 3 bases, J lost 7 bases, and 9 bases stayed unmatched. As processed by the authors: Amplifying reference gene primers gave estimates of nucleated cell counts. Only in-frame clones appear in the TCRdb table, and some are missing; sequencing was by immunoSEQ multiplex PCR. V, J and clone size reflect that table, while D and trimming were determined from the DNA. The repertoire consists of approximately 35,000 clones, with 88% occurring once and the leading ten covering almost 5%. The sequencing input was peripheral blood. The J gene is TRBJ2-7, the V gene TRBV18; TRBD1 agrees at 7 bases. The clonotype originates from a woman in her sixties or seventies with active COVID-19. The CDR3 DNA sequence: TGTGCCAGCTCACCGTACCAGGGGGAAGGGGAGCAGTACTTC. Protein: CASSPYQGEGEQYF.